The clone carrying this TCR beta chain was seen a handful of times. The antigen is not known. This record belongs to a study of CD8 T cells in ankylosing spondylitis. Broader study findings: Enrichment of disease-linked clones was reportedly significant in matched ankylosing spondylitis synovial fluid. A TCR beta motif made of fewer than 10 highly homologous variants seemed typical of ankylosing spondylitis blood. Earlier literature documents some of the motif variants in reactive arthritis synovial fluid and blood.

Quantitative barcoded 5'-RACE was used to prepare TCR beta libraries. TCRdb re-called the 5' RACE reads through MiXCR, storing one row per CDR3 protein. The sample lists around 440,000 distinct CDR3 sequences, approximately 17% seen once, with 0.95% to 1.1% in the top ten. Germline V gene lookup returns CDR1 SGDLS and CDR2 YYNGEE. The trim removed 0 bases at V and 2 bases at J, leaving 10 bases unmatched. The CDR3 sequence is 18 residues long. The sample consisted of blood, either unsorted or a sorted T cell fraction (not recorded which). The sequence came from a male donor with ankylosing spondylitis. The gene calls are TRBV9 and TRBJ2-1; TRBD2 matches at 8 bases. The CDR3 coding sequence is TGTGCCAGCAGCGTAGGGTCCACTAGCGGCCGGACCTACAATGAGCAGTTCTTC. The encoded protein is CASSVGSTSGRTYNEQFF.